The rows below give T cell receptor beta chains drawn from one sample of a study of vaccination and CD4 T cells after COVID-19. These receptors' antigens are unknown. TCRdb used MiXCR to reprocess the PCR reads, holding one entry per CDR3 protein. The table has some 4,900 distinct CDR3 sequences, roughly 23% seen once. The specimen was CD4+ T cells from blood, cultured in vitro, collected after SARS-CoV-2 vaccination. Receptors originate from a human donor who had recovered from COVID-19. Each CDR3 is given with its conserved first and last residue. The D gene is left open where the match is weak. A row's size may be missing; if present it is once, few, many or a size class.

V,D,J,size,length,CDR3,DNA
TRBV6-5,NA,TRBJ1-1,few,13,CASSYVGGTEAFF,TGTGCCAGCAGTTATGTAGGGGGGACTGAAGCTTTCTTT
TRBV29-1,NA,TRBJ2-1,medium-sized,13,CSVGTTAYNEQFF,TGCAGCGTTGGTACGACAGCATACAATGAGCAGTTCTTC
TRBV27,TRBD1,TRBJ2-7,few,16,CASSWTGGILSYEQYF,TGTGCCAGCAGCTGGACAGGGGGTATCCTCTCCTACGAGCAGTACTTC
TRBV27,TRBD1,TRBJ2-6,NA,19,CASSLLGQALLSGANVLTF,TGTGCCAGCAGTTTATTGGGACAGGCCCTCTTATCTGGGGCCAACGTCCTGACTTTC
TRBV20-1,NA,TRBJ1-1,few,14,CSARDRRGSTEAFF,TGCAGTGCTAGAGATAGGAGGGGAAGCACTGAAGCTTTCTTT
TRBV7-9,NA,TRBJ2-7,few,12,CASSLGTYEQYF,TGTGCCAGCAGCCTTGGGACGTACGAGCAGTACTTC
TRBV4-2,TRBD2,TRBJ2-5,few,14,CATSSGGPDETQYF,TGTGCCACCAGTAGCGGGGGCCCAGACGAGACCCAGTACTTC
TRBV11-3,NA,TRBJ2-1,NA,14,CASSGDGSYNEQFF,TGTGCCAGCAGCGGTGACGGCTCCTACAATGAGCAGTTCTTC
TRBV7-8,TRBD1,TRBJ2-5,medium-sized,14,CASSLQGAGETQYF,TGTGCCAGCAGTCTCCAGGGGGCAGGAGAGACCCAGTACTTC
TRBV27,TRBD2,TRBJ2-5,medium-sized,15,CASSPLLAGAETQYF,TGTGCCAGCAGCCCTCTTCTAGCGGGAGCAGAGACCCAGTACTTC
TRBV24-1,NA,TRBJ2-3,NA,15,CATTDSEGAADTQYF,TGTGCCACCACGGACTCGGAGGGAGCGGCAGATACGCAGTATTTT
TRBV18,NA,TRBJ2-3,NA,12,CASSPQGRMQYF,TGTGCCAGCTCACCACAGGGGCGCATGCAGTATTTT
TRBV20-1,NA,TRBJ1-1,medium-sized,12,CSARPWNTEAFF,TGCAGTGCTAGACCCTGGAACACTGAAGCTTTCTTT
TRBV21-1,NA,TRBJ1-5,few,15,CASSKERQGRSPQHF,TGTGCCAGCAGCAAAGAGCGGCAGGGTAGGTCACCCCAGCATTTT
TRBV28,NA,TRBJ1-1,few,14,CASSYTATATEAFF,TGTGCCAGCAGCTATACGGCAACGGCTACTGAAGCTTTCTTT
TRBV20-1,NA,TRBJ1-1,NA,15,CSARAARGGRSEAFF,TGCAGTGCTAGAGCGGCGAGGGGGGGGCGGTCTGAAGCTTTCTTT
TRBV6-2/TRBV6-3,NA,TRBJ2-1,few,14,CASSRPEGVNEQFF,TGTGCCAGCAGCCGTCCGGAGGGGGTCAATGAGCAGTTCTTC
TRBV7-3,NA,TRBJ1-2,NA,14,CASSLTWRSGGYTF,TGTGCCAGCAGCTTAACTTGGAGGTCCGGGGGCTACACCTTC
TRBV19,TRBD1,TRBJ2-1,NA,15,CASSIITGTGNEQFF,TGTGCCAGTAGTATCATCACCGGGACAGGCAATGAGCAGTTCTTC
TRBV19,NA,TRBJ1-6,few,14,CASSPRTAHSPLHF,TGTGCCAGTAGTCCCCGGACTGCTCATTCACCCCTCCACTTT
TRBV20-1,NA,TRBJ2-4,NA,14,CSAPPAKVGNIQYF,TGCAGTGCCCCCCCGGCCAAGGTTGGAAACATTCAGTACTTC
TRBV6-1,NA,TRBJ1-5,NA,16,CASSEVGGFGDQPQHF,TGTGCCAGCAGTGAAGTCGGCGGGTTCGGGGATCAGCCCCAGCATTTT
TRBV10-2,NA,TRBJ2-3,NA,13,CASSFQGTDTQYF,TGCGCCAGCAGTTTTCAGGGAACAGATACGCAGTATTTT
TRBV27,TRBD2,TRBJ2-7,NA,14,CASSSSGGRYEQYF,TGTGCCAGCAGTTCTAGCGGGGGGCGGTACGAGCAGTACTTC
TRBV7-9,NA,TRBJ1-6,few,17,CASSSSVGSSYNSPLHF,TGTGCCAGCAGCTCGTCCGTCGGGAGCTCCTATAATTCACCCCTCCACTTT
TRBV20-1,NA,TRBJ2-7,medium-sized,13,CSAIQGGWGEQYF,TGCAGTGCTATACAGGGTGGCTGGGGCGAGCAGTACTTC
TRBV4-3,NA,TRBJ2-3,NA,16,CASSQVQGRGGDTQYF,TGCGCCAGCAGCCAAGTTCAGGGGAGGGGGGGGGATACGCAGTATTTT
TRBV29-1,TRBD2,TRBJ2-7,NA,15,CSVEPAGPSSYEQYF,TGCAGCGTTGAACCAGCGGGACCGAGCTCCTACGAGCAGTACTTC
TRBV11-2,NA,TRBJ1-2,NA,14,CASSVSRTSYGYTF,TGTGCCAGCAGCGTTAGTCGGACTTCATATGGCTACACCTTC
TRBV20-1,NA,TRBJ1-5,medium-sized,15,CSAPPAQGANQPQHF,TGCAGTGCCCCCCCCGCGCAGGGCGCCAATCAGCCCCAGCATTTT
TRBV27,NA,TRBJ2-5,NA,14,CASSPLGGGETQYF,TGTGCCAGCAGTCCCCTTGGGGGTGGTGAGACCCAGTACTTC
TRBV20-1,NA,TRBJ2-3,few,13,CSASGSDTDTQYF,TGCAGTGCAAGTGGGAGTGACACAGATACGCAGTATTTT
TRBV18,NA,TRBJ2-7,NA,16,CASSPPVRVATYEQYF,TGTGCCAGCTCACCACCTGTCCGGGTGGCTACGTACGAGCAGTACTTC
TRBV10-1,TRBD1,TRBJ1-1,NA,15,CASSDGTGGHTEAFF,TGCGCCAGCAGTGATGGGACAGGGGGACACACTGAAGCTTTCTTT
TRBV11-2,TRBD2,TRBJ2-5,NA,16,CASSLDTGGREETQYF,TGTGCCAGCAGCTTAGATACGGGCGGGAGGGAGGAGACCCAGTACTTC